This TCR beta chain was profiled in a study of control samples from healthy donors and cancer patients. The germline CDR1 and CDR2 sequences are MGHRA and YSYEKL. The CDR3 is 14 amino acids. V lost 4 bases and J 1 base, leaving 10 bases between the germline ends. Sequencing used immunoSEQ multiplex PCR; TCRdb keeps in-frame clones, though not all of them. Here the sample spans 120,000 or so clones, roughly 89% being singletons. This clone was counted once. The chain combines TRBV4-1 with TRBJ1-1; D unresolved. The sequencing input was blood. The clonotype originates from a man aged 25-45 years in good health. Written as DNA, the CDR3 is TGCGCCAGCAGCCCCACCCCAGGGAACACTGAAGCTTTCTTT. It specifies CASSPTPGNTEAFF.